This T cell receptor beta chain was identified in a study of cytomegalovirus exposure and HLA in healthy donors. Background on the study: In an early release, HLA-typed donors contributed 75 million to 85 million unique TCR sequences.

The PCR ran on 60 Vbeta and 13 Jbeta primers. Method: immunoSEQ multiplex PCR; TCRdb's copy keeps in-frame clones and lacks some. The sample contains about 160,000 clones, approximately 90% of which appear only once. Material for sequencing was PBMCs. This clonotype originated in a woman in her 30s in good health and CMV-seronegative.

The CDR3 coding sequence is TGTGCCAGTAGTGACTGGACTATTAACTACGAGCAGTACTTC. Protein sequence: CASSDWTINYEQYF. The rearrangement joins TRBV19 to TRBJ2-7, with a weak D call TRBD2 (6 bases). Germline CDR1 is LNHDA and CDR2 is SQIVND (reference sequence). The V end was cut by 5 bases, the J end by 3 bases, with 14 bases between. This CDR3 spans 14 amino acids.